The source of this T cell receptor beta chain is a study of blood T cell repertoires in COVID-19. At the level of the study: Italy, Spain and the United States were the sources of the convalescent and acute COVID-19 samples. T cells, B-cell-depleted T cells, or PBMCs supplied cDNA or gDNA.

The cohort comprised adults aged roughly 18 to 100 years residing in 20 to 30 US areas. The study assigned cohorts using participant-reported clinical history. Repertoires were generated with immunoSEQ multiplex PCR, while TCRdb's copy carries only in-frame clones and drops some. The sample contains 350,000 to 400,000 clones, roughly 92% of which appear only once. CDR1 and CDR2 from the germline V gene are MNHNS and SASEGT. V lost 7 bases, J lost 1 base, and 16 bases lay in between. The CDR3 contains 15 residues. A single count supports this clone. This TCR was sampled from a woman between 35 and 50 years old who had been exposed to COVID-19. The sequencing input was PBMCs or T cells enriched from blood (not recorded which). The chain combines TRBV6-1 with TRBJ2-5, with D possibly matching TRBD2 (6 bases). Here the CDR3 DNA reads TGTGCCAGCAACAGGATCGGGGGAGGCCAAGAGACCCAGTACTTC. Translation: CASNRIGGGQETQYF.